Listed here is a single TCR beta chain. Its specificity is not known. V lost 7 bases and J lost 5; bases outside the gene matches: 12. The CDR3 spans 15 residues. The germline gives CDR1 SGHTA, CDR2 FQGNSA. Assay: immunoSEQ multiplex PCR; the TCRdb copy retains only in-frame clones and omits some. The sample includes roughly 35,000 clones, 75% to 80% seen only once; the top ten take approximately 4.8%. These data are taken from a study of T cell responses to AZD1222 COVID-19 vaccine. The study, taken as a whole, reports: Without day 14 samples, only post-peak T cell repertoires were studied.

The specimen comprised peripheral blood, sampled 28 days after the second AZD1222 dose. The receptor's source is an adult who received the AZD1222 COVID-19 vaccine. The chain combines TRBV7-2 with TRBJ2-5; 8 bases fit TRBD2. DNA for the CDR3: TGTGCCAGCACCCGAATCGGGGGGGGAGTGGAGACCCAGTACTTC. It translates to CASTRIGGGVETQYF.